The source of this TCR beta chain is a study of somatic mutations in cytotoxic T cells in rheumatoid arthritis (TCRdb year 2017). With regard to the full study: Right after diagnosis and prior to the start of any treatment, approximately 30 ml EDTA of peripheral blood was drawn from patients. The median ages of the patient and control groups were essentially identical. Some V beta antibody-stained T-cell populations were flow-sorted on a FACSAria II or Sony SH800 at nearly 100% purity, and sorted V beta1+ cells also underwent TCRB sequencing. To characterize clonality, the study used TCRB deep sequencing while asking whether somatic mutations are carried by expanded CD8+ T-cell clones in newly diagnosed, untreated rheumatoid arthritis. TCRB deep sequencing covered some 60 patients with rheumatoid arthritis along with 15 to 20 healthy controls. Overall study results and their limits: No adjustment for multiple comparisons was made for the slight TRBV07 underrepresentation in patients. CD8+ clonality increased with age in patients (Spearman r ≈ 0.5) but not in healthy controls. CD8+ T-cell clonality did not differ significantly between rheumatoid arthritis patients and age-matched healthy controls. The largest CD8+ clone made up more than 20% of CD8+ cells in about an eighth of the roughly 65 patients, and blood and synovial fluid shared several identical CD8+ TCRB sequences. Viral specificity could not be ruled out by absence from virus-specific databases, and the antigen targets of the expanded CD8+ clones remained unknown.

On an AutoMACS, CD4+ and CD8+ cells were isolated via positive magnetic bead selection, and their purity was verified by flow cytometry. Initial screening for clonal expansions relied on flow cytometry with a TCR V beta antibody panel, after which sorted CD8+ fractions underwent TCRB deep sequencing for characterization. Peripheral blood mononuclear cells were obtained using density gradient separation with Ficoll-Paque PLUS. Using Nucleospin Tissue or Tissue XS kits, DNA was extracted from CD4-enriched, CD8-enriched or PBMC samples, with quantification by a Qubit 2.0 fluorometer. The immunoSEQ assay was applied to genomic DNA for TCRB CDR3 sequencing. Processing in the source paper ran as follows. Patient CD8+ clones larger than 1% were compared against published virus-specific TCRB sequences, and only a few matched. Analyses were restricted to productive TCRB rearrangements. Clonality was expressed as a Shannon entropy-based productive clonality index, with each clone defined by a unique TCRB CDR3 sequence. The template counts of each clone relative to the total templates per sample were used to calculate repertoire overlap between two samples. V-gene usage from TCRB sequencing and V-gene usage measured by flow cytometry were correlated (Spearman r of around 0.6). TCRdb obtained this table from immuneACCESS and retained in-frame rearrangements with V and J assigned. These tables miss some clones; where compared with another copy, unresolved V genes account for less than half of the shortfall, and the remainder is unexplained. V and J calls plus clone size are reproduced from that table; the DNA served to infer D and trimming. The sample table shows fewer than 40,000 clones, and 82% are seen once. About 7.7% of the sample is taken by the ten largest.

CDR1 ENHRY and CDR2 SYGVKD are derived from the germline V gene. CDR3 length: 14 amino acids, cysteine to phenylalanine. Only CDR3 DNA remains: 42 bases, in frame from the first base. V gives up 11 bases and J gives up 0 bases, and the segment between their germline ends measures 15 bases. This clone has a single count. The antigen this receptor binds is unknown. No per-base quality is available; no much larger clone lies one base away. The TCR sequence derives from an adult with rheumatoid arthritis. The V and J genes are TRBV10-3 and TRBJ2-3; TRBD2 is perhaps the D gene, given 6 matching bases. The sequenced material came from CD8+ T cells sorted from blood. The nucleotide sequence reads as follows: TGTGCCGCCGGCCTAGCGCCTAGCACAGATACGCAGTATTTT. This translates into CAAGLAPSTDTQYF.